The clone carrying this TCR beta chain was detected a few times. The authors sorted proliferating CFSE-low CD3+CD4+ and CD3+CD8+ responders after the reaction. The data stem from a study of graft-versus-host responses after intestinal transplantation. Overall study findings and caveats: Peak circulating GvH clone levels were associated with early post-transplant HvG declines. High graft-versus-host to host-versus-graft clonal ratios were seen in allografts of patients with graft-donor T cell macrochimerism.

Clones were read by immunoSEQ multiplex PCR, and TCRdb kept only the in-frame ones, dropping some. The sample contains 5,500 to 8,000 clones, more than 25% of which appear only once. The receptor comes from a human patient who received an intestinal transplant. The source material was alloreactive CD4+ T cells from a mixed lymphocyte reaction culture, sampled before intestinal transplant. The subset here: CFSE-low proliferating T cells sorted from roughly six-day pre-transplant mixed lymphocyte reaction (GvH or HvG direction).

CDR3 in DNA: TGTGCCAGCAGCTTTGGGGACAGGGGACTGCAAGAGACCCAGTACTTC. Protein product: CASSFGDRGLQETQYF. This chain uses TRBV11-3 with TRBJ2-5, with TRBD1 identical over 10 bases. V shed 3 bases, J shed 2 bases, and the junction held 6 bases outside the gene matches. The CDR3 covers 16 residues. Germline lookup yields CDR1 SGHNT and CDR2 YENEEA.